This T cell receptor (beta chain) was recorded in a study of identical twins. Whole-study results and caveats: Out-of-frame alpha sequences common to twins exhibited a surplus of low generation probability.

This CDR3 comprises 14 residues. Trimming took off 2 bases at V and 2 bases at J, with 9 bases between the two ends. CDR1 and CDR2 (germline): SGHDT, YYEEEE. In this sample, this clonotype turned up a few times. Its antigen is unknown. MiXCR, applied by TCRdb to the 5' RACE reads, yields one record per CDR3 protein. Among 460,000 or so distinct CDR3 sequences, around 14% were seen once, and the ten largest hold about 0.52%. This sample was also put to use in a study of yellow fever vaccine responses in identical twins. As that report states: Twins' vaccine T cell responses were reported to seem partly convergent and partly personalized.

The TCR comes from a young woman in good health. This sequence joins TRBV5-6 and TRBJ2-3, with D unclear. The sample comprised CD4+ T cells sorted from blood. CDR3 in amino acids: CASSFLRYTDTQYF. As DNA, the CDR3 is TGTGCCAGCAGCTTTCTGAGGTACACAGATACGCAGTATTTT.